These T cell receptor beta chains were read from a single sample in a study of blood T cell repertoires in COVID-19. The data were produced by immunoSEQ multiplex PCR, yet TCRdb's version contains in-frame clones alone and is incomplete. The sample lists 55,000 to 70,000 clones, 60% to 85% occurring once. The sample was peripheral blood. These receptors all come from a man in his 60s with acute or convalescent COVID-19. CDR3s include the opening cysteine and the closing phenylalanine or tryptophan. Each record gives: J gene, clone size, D gene, V gene, CDR3 protein, CDR3 DNA. D genes are given only for firm matches. Size is omitted from some rows. Given values are once, few, many or a class for expanded clones.

TRBJ2-3 | - | - | TRBV19 | CASSMSGYPPGSQYF | TGTGCCAGTAGTATGAGCGGGTACCCGCCGGGGTCGCAGTATTTT
TRBJ2-7 | - | - | TRBV7-9 | CASSSAYEQYF | TGTGCCAGCAGCTCTGCCTACGAGCAGTACTTC
TRBJ2-5 | - | TRBD2 | TRBV6-1 | CASSEALAGGPQTQYF | TGTGCCAGCAGTGAAGCCCTAGCGGGGGGGCCACAGACCCAGTACTTC
TRBJ2-7 | once | - | TRBV10-3 | CASGTVYEQYF | TGTGCCAGCGGGACAGTGTACGAGCAGTACTTC
TRBJ2-5 | - | - | TRBV11-2 | CASSSIQETQYF | TGTGCCAGCAGCTCTATCCAAGAGACCCAGTACTTC
TRBJ1-2 | - | - | TRBV12-3/TRBV12-4 | CASSRTDPYGYTF | TGTGCCAGCAGTCGGACAGACCCCTATGGCTACACCTTC
TRBJ1-2 | - | - | TRBV12-3/TRBV12-4 | CASSLQEEWGYTF | TGTGCCAGCAGTTTACAGGAGGAATGGGGCTACACCTTC
TRBJ2-3 | few | - | TRBV7-2 | CASSLGGPGGDTQYF | TGTGCCAGCAGCTTAGGGGGCCCCGGCGGAGATACGCAGTATTTT
TRBJ2-3 | once | - | TRBV21-1 | CANTGHTDTQYF | TGTGCCAACACAGGGCACACAGATACGCAGTATTTT
TRBJ2-5 | - | - | TRBV7-9 | CASSLTGVVQETQYF | TGTGCCAGCAGCTTAACCGGGGTTGTCCAAGAGACCCAGTACTTC
TRBJ2-5 | - | TRBD1 | TRBV4-1 | CASSQGTGGKTQYF | TGCGCCAGCAGCCAGGGGACAGGGGGTAAGACCCAGTACTTC
TRBJ1-2 | - | - | TRBV20-1 | CSASTGERGYGYTF | TGCAGTGCTAGTACCGGCGAAAGGGGCTATGGCTACACCTTC
TRBJ1-2 | few | - | TRBV27 | CATATGHEGGYTF | TGTGCCACGGCGACAGGACATGAGGGTGGCTACACCTTC
TRBJ1-1 | - | TRBD1 | TRBV5-1 | CASSLEGARTEAFF | TGCGCCAGCAGCTTGGAGGGGGCACGAACTGAAGCTTTCTTT
TRBJ2-7 | - | - | TRBV11-2 | CASSLAYGSYEQYF | TGTGCCAGCAGCTTAGCTTACGGCTCCTACGAGCAGTACTTC
TRBJ2-2 | - | - | TRBV4-1 | CASSQVWATGNTGELFF | TGCGCCAGCAGCCAAGTTTGGGCAACAGGGAACACCGGGGAGCTGTTTTTT
TRBJ2-1 | - | TRBD2 | TRBV18 | CASSPTVFSGGTKDEQFF | TGTGCCAGCTCACCAACGGTGTTCAGCGGGGGGACCAAAGATGAGCAGTTCTTC
TRBJ2-7 | - | - | TRBV5-1 | CASSSQPDSYEQYF | TGCGCCAGCAGCTCCCAACCTGACAGCTACGAGCAGTACTTC
TRBJ2-4 | - | - | TRBV6-5 | CARSEGPKNIQYF | TGTGCCAGATCGGAGGGGCCCAAAAACATTCAGTACTTC
TRBJ1-1 | - | TRBD1 | TRBV5-1 | CASSLESGQGMNTEAFF | TGCGCCAGCAGCTTGGAGTCGGGACAGGGGATGAACACTGAAGCTTTCTTT
TRBJ1-1 | - | TRBD1 | TRBV27 | CASSLSRGRAFF | TGTGCCAGCAGTTTGAGCAGGGGGCGAGCTTTCTTT
TRBJ1-1 | - | - | TRBV7-9 | CASAIAGRNTEAFF | TGTGCCAGCGCTATCGCGGGTCGGAACACTGAAGCTTTCTTT
TRBJ1-1 | - | - | TRBV19 | CATVEQGGRNTEAFF | TGTGCCACAGTAGAACAGGGCGGGAGGAACACTGAAGCTTTCTTT
TRBJ1-1 | - | - | TRBV5-8 | CASSPGTRVLNTEAFF | TGTGCCAGCAGCCCGGGGACAAGGGTTTTGAACACTGAAGCTTTCTTT
TRBJ2-7 | few | TRBD1 | TRBV20-1 | CSASGAGGRFNEQYF | TGCAGTGCTAGTGGGGCAGGGGGACGATTCAACGAGCAGTACTTC
TRBJ2-7 | - | TRBD1 | TRBV4-1 | CASSQEHGTENYEQYF | TGCGCCAGCAGCCAAGAGCATGGGACAGAAAACTACGAGCAGTACTTC
TRBJ1-6 | - | TRBD1 | TRBV5-4 | CASSLAGTVNSPLHF | TGTGCCAGCAGCTTAGCCGGGACAGTTAATTCACCCCTCCACTTT